This T cell receptor (beta chain) is from a study of T cell repertoires in ileal Crohn's disease. Study information: Every patient was operated on for stricturing (roughly 60%) or penetrating (approximately 40%) complications.

Specified time point: neoterminal ileum biopsy at postoperative endoscopy, about 6 months after surgery. Profiled with immunoSEQ multiplex PCR; TCRdb holds only in-frame clones, not every one. Of roughly 17,000 clones listed, 72% were seen once; the top ten hold approximately 3.9%. After removal of 4 bases from V and 7 bases from J, the junction contained 10 bases not matched to a gene. The CDR3 has 16 amino acids. Germline lookup yields CDR1 SGHRS and CDR2 YFSETQ. The TCR sequence derives from an adult with Crohn's disease. The sequencing input was ileal tissue. The V and J genes are TRBV5-1 and TRBJ2-1; 11 bases are a match to TRBD2. The CDR3 coding sequence is TGCGCCAGCAGCCTCATTCCGGGACTAGCGGAAAATGAGCAGTTCTTC. It yields the protein CASSLIPGLAENEQFF.